This T cell receptor beta chain is from a study of CD8 T cells in ankylosing spondylitis. Whole-study results and caveats: Both synovial fluid and blood in reactive arthritis had previously been reported to carry some motif variants. Characteristic of ankylosing spondylitis blood, it appeared, was a TCR beta motif comprising 7 to 9 highly homologous variants.

With 0 bases removed from V and 6 bases from J, the gap between germline ends came to 15 bases. Germline CDR1 reads MNHEY; CDR2 reads SVGAGI. This CDR3 comprises 15 residues. This clonotype was observed a few times. Its antigen is still unknown. For TCR beta, libraries came from quantitative 5'-RACE with molecular barcodes. TCRdb passed the 5' RACE reads through MiXCR, listing each CDR3 protein once. The table records around 480,000 distinct CDR3 sequences, roughly 18% of them present only once. The chain joins TRBV6-5 to TRBJ2-7, with D unresolved. This clonotype originated in a male donor with ankylosing spondylitis. The sample was blood, either unsorted or a sorted T cell fraction (not recorded which). The CDR3 here is CASSYSVDVSTEQYF. In DNA form, the CDR3 reads TGTGCCAGCAGTTACTCTGTCGATGTATCAACCGAGCAGTACTTC.